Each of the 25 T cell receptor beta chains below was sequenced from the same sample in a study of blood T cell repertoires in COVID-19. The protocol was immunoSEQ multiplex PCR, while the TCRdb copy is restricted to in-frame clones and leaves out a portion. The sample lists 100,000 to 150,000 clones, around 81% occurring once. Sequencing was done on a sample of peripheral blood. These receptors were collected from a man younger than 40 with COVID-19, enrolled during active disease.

The CDR3 nucleotides read TGTGCCAGCAGCGTGAAAAGGGAGCCTAGCACAGATACGCAGTATTTT. The encoded protein is CASSVKREPSTDTQYF. The chain has TRBV9 and TRBJ2-3; a weak D match, TRBD2 (5 bases). CDR1 and CDR2 from the germline V gene are SGDLS and YYNGEE. The CDR3 is 16 amino acids. V was pared by 2 bases and J by 0 bases, with 13 bases between.

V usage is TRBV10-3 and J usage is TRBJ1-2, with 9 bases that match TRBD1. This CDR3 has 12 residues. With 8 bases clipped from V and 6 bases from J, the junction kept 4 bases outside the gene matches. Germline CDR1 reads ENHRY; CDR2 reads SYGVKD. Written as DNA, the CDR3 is TGTGCCATCTTCGGGACAGGGAATGGCTACACCTTC. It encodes CAIFGTGNGYTF.

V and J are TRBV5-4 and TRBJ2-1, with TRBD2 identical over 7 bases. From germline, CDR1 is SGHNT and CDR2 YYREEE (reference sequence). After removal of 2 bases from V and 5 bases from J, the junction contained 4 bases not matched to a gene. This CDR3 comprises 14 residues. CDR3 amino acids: CASSLSGVNNEQFF. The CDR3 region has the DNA TGTGCCAGCAGCTTAAGCGGGGTTAACAATGAGCAGTTCTTC.

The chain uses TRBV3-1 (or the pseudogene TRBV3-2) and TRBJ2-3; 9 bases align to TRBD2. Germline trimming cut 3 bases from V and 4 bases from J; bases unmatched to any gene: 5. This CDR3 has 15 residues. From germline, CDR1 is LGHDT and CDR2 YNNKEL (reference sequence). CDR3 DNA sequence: TGTGCCAGCAGCCAGCAAGCGGGGGGAGCAGATACGCAGTATTTT. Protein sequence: CASSQQAGGADTQYF.

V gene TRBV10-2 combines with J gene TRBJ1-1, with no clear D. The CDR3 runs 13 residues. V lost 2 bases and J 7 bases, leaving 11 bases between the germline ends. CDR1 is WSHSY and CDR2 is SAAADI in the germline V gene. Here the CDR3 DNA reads TGCGCCAGCAGTGAGATGGAGCGGTTTGAAGCTTTCTTT. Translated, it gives CASSEMERFEAFF.

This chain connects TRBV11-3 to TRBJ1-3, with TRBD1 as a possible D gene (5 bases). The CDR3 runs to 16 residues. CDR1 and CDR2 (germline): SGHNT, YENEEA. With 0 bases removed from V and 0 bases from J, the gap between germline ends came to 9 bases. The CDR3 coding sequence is TGTGCCAGCAGCTTAGATCCGGGGGTCTCTGGAAACACCATATATTTT. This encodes CASSLDPGVSGNTIYF.

The CDR3 protein is CASRKQGSYEQYF. The DNA for the CDR3 is TGTGCCAGTAGGAAACAGGGGTCCTACGAGCAGTACTTC. This chain uses TRBV19 with TRBJ2-7; 7 nucleotides agree with TRBD1. Trimming took 6 bases from V and 1 from J; bases not matched to a gene: 3. The CDR3 spans 13 residues. The V gene's germline CDR1 is LNHDA and CDR2 SQIVND (reference sequence).

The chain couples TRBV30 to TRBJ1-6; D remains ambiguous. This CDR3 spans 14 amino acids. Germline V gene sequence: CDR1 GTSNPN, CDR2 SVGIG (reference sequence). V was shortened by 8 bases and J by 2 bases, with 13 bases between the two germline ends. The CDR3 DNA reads TGTGCCGCAAAAGGAGGAACCTATAATTCACCCCTCCACTTT. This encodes CAAKGGTYNSPLHF.

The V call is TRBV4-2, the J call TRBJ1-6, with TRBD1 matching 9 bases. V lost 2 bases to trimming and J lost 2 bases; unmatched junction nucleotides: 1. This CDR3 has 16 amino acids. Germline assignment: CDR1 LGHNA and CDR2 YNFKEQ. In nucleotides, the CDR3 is TGTGCCAGCAGCCAATGGGACAGGGCCTATAATTCACCCCTCCACTTT. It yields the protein CASSQWDRAYNSPLHF.

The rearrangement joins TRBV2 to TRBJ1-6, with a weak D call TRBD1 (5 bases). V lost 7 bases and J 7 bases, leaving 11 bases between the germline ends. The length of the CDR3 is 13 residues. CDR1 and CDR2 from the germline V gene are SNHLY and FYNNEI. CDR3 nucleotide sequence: TGTGCCAGCACAGGCAGGGTCAATTCACCCCTCCACTTT. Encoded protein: CASTGRVNSPLHF.

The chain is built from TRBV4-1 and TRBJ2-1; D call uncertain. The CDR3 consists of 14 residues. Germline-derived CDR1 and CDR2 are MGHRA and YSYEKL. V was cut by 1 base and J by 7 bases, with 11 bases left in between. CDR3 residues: CASSQVKSRNEQFF. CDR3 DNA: TGCGCCAGCAGCCAAGTCAAAAGTCGGAATGAGCAGTTCTTC.

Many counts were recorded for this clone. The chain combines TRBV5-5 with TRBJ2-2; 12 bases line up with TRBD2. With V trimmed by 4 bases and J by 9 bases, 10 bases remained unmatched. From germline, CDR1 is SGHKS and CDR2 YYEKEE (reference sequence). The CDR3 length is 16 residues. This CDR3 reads CASSLGLAGTHRELFF. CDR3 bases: TGTGCCAGCAGCCTTGGACTAGCGGGAACCCACCGGGAGCTGTTTTTT.

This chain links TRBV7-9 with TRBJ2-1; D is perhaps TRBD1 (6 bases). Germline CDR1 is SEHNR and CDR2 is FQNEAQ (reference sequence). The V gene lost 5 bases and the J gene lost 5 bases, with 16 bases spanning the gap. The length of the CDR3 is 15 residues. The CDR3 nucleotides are TGTGCCAGCAGCCCTTCCACAGGGATCAACAATGAGCAGTTCTTC. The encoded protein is CASSPSTGINNEQFF.

The chain's CDR3 is CSVDPSGEANEQFF. The CDR3 DNA reads TGCAGCGTTGACCCTAGCGGGGAAGCCAATGAGCAGTTCTTC. The chain recombines TRBV29-1 with TRBJ2-1; TRBD2 matches 9 bases. The germline gives CDR1 SQVTM, CDR2 ANQGSEA. V was pared by 3 bases and J by 6 bases, with 6 bases of the junction left unmatched. The CDR3 runs to 14 residues.

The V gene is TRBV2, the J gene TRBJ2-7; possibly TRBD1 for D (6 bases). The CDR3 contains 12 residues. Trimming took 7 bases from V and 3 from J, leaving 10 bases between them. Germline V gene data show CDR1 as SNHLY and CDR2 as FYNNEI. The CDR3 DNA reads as TGTGCCAGCAAGGGGGAGATCTACGAGCAGTACTTC. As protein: CASKGEIYEQYF.

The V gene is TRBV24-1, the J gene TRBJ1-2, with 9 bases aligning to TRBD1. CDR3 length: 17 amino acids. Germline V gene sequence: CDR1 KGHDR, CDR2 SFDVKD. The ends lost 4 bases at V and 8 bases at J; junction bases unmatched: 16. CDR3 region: CATSDEGTGPGVKGYTF. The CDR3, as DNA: TGTGCCACCAGTGACGAAGGGACAGGGCCGGGGGTCAAGGGCTACACCTTC.

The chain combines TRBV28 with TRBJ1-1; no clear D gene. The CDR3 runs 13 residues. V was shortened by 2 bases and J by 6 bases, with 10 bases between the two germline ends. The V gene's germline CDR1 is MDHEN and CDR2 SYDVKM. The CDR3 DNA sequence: TGTGCCAGCAGTTTACGTCCGGGAGCTGAAGCTTTCTTT. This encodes CASSLRPGAEAFF.

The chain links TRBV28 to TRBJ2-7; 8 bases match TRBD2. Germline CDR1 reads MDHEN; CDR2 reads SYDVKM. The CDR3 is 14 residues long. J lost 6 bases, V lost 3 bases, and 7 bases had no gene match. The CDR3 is CASSFMRLALEQYF. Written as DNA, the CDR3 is TGTGCCAGCAGTTTCATGAGACTAGCGCTCGAGCAGTACTTC.

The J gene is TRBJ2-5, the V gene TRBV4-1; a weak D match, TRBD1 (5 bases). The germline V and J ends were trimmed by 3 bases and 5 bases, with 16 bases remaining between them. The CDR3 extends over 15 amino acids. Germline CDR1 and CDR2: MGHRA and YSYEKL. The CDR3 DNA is TGCGCCAGCAGCCAGCGACAGAGCCTAGGGGAGACCCAGTACTTC. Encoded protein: CASSQRQSLGETQYF.

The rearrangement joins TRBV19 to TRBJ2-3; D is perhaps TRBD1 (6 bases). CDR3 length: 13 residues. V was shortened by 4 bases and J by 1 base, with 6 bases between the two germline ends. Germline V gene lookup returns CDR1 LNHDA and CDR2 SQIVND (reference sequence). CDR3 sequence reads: CASSRQGTDTQYF. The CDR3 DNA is TGTGCCAGTAGTAGACAGGGCACAGATACGCAGTATTTT.

In DNA, the CDR3 is TGTGCCAGCAGTTCCTGGGAGGGACAAGAAGAGACCCAGTACTTC. Residues: CASSSWEGQEETQYF. This sequence joins TRBV11-2 and TRBJ2-5; tentatively, D is TRBD2 (7 bases). The CDR3 extends over 15 amino acids. With 6 bases removed from V and 3 bases from J, the gap between germline ends came to 17 bases. Germline CDR1 and CDR2: SGHAT and FQNNGV. The entire variable domain, with the rest obtained from reference TRBV11-2 and TRBJ2-5, is as follows: EAGVAQSPRYKIIEKRQSVAFWCNPISGHATLYWYQQILGQGPKLLIQFQNNGVVDDSQLPKDRFSAERLKGVDSTLKIQPAKLEDSAVYLCASSSWEGQEETQYFGPGTRLLVL.

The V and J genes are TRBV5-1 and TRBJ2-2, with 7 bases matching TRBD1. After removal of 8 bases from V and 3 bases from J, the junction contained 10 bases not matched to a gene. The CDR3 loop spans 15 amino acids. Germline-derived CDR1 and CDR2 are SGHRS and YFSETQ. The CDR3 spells CARTTGEQDTGELFF. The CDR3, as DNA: TGCGCCAGGACAACAGGGGAGCAGGACACCGGGGAGCTGTTTTTT.

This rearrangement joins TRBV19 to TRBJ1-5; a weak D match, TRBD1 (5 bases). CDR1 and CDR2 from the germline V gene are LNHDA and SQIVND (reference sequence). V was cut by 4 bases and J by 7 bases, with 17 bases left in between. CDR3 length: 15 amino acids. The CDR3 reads CASSKAGLLRQPQHF. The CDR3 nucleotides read TGTGCCAGTAGTAAGGCAGGGCTATTGAGGCAGCCCCAGCATTTT.

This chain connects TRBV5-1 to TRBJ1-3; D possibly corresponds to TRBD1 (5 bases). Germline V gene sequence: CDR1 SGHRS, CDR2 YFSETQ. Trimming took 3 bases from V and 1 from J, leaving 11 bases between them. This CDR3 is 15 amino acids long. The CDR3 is CASSYQGSSGNTIYF. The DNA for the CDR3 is TGCGCCAGCAGCTACCAGGGTTCTTCTGGAAACACCATATATTTT.

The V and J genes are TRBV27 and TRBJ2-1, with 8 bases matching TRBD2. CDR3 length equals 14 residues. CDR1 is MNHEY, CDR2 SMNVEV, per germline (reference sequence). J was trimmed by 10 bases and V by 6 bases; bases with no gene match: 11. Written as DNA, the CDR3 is TGTGCCAGCAGACCGGGACTAGGTAGCGGGGAGCAGTTCTTC. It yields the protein CASRPGLGSGEQFF.